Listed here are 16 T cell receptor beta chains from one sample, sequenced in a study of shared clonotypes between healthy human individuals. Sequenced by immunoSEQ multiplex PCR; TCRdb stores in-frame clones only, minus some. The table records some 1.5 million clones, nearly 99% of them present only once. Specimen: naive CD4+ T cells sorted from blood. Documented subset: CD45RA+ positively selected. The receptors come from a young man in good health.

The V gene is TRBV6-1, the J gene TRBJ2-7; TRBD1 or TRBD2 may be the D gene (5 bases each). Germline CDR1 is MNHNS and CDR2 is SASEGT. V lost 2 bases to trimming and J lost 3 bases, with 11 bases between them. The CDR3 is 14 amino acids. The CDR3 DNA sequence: TGTGCCAGCAGTGAATCGGGACGGCACTACGAGCAGTACTTC. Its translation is CASSESGRHYEQYF.

CDR3 coding DNA: TGTGCCAGCAGTGGCCTAGCCAGGGGAGATCAGCCCCAGCATTTT. Translating it yields CASSGLARGDQPQHF. The V gene is TRBV27, the J gene TRBJ1-5; maybe TRBD1 (6 bases). The CDR3 contains 15 residues. Germline lookup yields CDR1 MNHEY and CDR2 SMNVEV (reference sequence). V lost 5 bases and J lost 5, with 16 bases in between.

The CDR3 bases are TGTGCCAGCAGCTTGGCGGGAGGAGCCTACGAGCAGTACTTC. Its translation is CASSLAGGAYEQYF. V usage is TRBV7-9 and J usage is TRBJ2-7; 8 bases map to TRBD2. J was trimmed by 2 bases and V by 3 bases; bases with no gene match: 3. The germline CDR1 and CDR2 sequences are SEHNR and FQNEAQ (reference sequence). The CDR3 is 14 residues long.

CDR3 sequence (DNA): TGTGCCAGCTCACCAGGACAGGGGAGGCAATCGGGGGAGACCCAGTACTTC. Translating it yields CASSPGQGRQSGETQYF. The genes are TRBV18 and TRBJ2-5; 9 bases match TRBD1. The germline V gene encodes CDR1 KGHSH and CDR2 LQKENI. Trimming removed 2 bases from V and 5 bases from J; junction bases left unmatched: 12. The CDR3 loop spans 17 amino acids.

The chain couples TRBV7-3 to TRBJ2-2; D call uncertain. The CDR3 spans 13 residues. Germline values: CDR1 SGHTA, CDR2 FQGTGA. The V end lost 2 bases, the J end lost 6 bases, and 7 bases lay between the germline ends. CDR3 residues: CASSLPSPGELFF. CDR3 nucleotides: TGTGCCAGCAGCTTACCCAGTCCCGGGGAGCTGTTTTTT.

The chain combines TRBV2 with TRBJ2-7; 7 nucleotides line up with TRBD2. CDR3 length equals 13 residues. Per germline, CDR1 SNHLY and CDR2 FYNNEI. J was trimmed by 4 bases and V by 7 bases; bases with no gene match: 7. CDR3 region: CASTTGGLYEQYF. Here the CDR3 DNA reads TGTGCCAGCACAACGGGAGGTTTATACGAGCAGTACTTC.

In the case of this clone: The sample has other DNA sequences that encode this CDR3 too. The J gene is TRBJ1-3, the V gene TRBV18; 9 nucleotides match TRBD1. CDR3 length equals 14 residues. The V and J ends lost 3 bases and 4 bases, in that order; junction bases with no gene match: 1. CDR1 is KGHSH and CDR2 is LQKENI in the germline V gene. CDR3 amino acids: CASSPGTGGNTIYF. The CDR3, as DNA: TGTGCCAGCTCACCCGGGACAGGGGGAAACACCATATATTTT.

The CDR3, as DNA: TGCGCCAGCAGCCTACGAGGGATGGTGGGTTCTGAAAAACTGTTTTTT. It translates to CASSLRGMVGSEKLFF. The V and J genes are TRBV4-3 and TRBJ1-4; the D is unclear. Trimming took 4 bases from V and 7 from J, leaving 19 bases between them. The CDR3 consists of 16 residues. CDR1 is LGHNA and CDR2 is YSLEER in the germline V gene.

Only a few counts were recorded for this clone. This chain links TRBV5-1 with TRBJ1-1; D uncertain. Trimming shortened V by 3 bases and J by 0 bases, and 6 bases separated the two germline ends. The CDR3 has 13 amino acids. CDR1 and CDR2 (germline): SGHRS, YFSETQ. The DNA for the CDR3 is TGCGCCAGCAGCTACGAGGTGAACACTGAAGCTTTCTTT. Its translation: CASSYEVNTEAFF.

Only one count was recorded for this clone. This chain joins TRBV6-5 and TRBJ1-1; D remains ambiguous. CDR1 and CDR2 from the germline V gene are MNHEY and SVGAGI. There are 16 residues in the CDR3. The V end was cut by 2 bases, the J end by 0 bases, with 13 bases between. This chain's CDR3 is CASSYIRLPMNTEAFF. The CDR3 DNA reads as TGTGCCAGCAGTTACATTCGGCTACCGATGAACACTGAAGCTTTCTTT.

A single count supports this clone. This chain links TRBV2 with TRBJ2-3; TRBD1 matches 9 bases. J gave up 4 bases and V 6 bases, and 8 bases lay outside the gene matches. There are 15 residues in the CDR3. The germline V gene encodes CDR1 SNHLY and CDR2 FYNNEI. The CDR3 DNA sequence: TGTGCCAGCAGGTTCAGGACAGGGGTTCCAGATACGCAGTATTTT. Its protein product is CASRFRTGVPDTQYF.

The CDR3 bases are TGTGCCAGCAGTCCAGGGACAGGTCTACGTCGCGAGCAGTACTTC. Its translation is CASSPGTGLRREQYF. The chain couples TRBV28 to TRBJ2-7; 8 bases align to TRBD1. The trim removed 5 bases at V and 6 bases at J, leaving 12 bases unmatched. This CDR3 contains 15 residues. Germline V gives CDR1 MDHEN, CDR2 SYDVKM.

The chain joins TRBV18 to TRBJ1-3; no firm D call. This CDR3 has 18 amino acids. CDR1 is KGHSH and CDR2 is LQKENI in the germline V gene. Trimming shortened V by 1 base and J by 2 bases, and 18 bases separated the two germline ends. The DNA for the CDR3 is TGTGCCAGCTCACCACTTAGATCGTCAGATATGACTGGAAACACCATATATTTT. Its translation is CASSPLRSSDMTGNTIYF.

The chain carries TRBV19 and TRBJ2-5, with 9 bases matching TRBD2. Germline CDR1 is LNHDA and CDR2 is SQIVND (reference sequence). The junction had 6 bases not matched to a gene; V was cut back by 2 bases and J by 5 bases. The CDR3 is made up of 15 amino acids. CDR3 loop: CASSILSSGKETQYF. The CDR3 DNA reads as TGTGCCAGTAGTATACTTTCTAGCGGGAAGGAGACCCAGTACTTC.

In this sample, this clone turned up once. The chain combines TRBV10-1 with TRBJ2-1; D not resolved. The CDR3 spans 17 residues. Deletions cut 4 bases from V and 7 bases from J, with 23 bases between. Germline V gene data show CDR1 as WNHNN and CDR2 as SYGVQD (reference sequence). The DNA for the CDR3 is TGCGCCAGCAGTGGAACCTTAGTAGCCACCAACCAAAATGAGCAGTTCTTC. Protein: CASSGTLVATNQNEQFF.

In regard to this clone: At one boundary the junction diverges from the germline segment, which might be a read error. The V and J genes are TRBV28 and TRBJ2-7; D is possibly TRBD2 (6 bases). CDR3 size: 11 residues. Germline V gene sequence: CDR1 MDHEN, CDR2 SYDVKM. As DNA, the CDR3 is TGTGCCAGCAGTCAACGCGGGACTCTCGACTTC. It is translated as CASSQRGTLDF.